These T cell receptor beta chains were read from a single sample in a study of cytomegalovirus exposure and HLA in healthy donors. The protocol was immunoSEQ multiplex PCR, while the TCRdb copy is restricted to in-frame clones and leaves out a portion. The repertoire includes some 200,000 clones, 70% to 80% of them detected once, and around 0.38% sits in the top ten. The sample taken for sequencing was PBMCs. The receptors stem from a male donor in good health and CMV-seropositive. The CDR3 runs from the conserved cysteine through the conserved F or W. D genes are given only for firm matches. Part of the rows lack a size; the others show once, few, many or a class for expanded clones.

D gene	clone size	V gene	J gene	CDR3 DNA	CDR3 protein
-	-	TRBV10-3	TRBJ1-6	TGTGCCATCTCAGAGGCCAATTCACCCCTCCACTTT	CAISEANSPLHF
TRBD2	-	TRBV7-3	TRBJ2-5	TGTGCCAGCAGCTTAACCGGGACTAGAGGTCCCCAAGAGACCCAGTACTTC	CASSLTGTRGPQETQYF
TRBD1	-	TRBV6-5	TRBJ2-5	TGTGCCAGCACGCCGGGACAGACTACCCAAGAGACCCAGTACTTC	CASTPGQTTQETQYF
-	-	TRBV5-1	TRBJ1-4	TGCGCCAGCCAGCAGTCCACAGCAACTAATGAAAAACTGTTTTTT	CASQQSTATNEKLFF
TRBD1	-	TRBV29-1	TRBJ2-5	TGCAGCGGCCTGTGGGTATCCGGTGGGGCAGGGGGCTATATGGAGCAGTACTTC	CSGLWVSGGAGGYMEQYF
TRBD1	once	TRBV29-1	TRBJ1-2	TGCAGCGTTGAGAAAGGGGGCGCTAACTATGGCTACACCTTC	CSVEKGGANYGYTF
-	once	TRBV9	TRBJ1-4	TGTGCCAGCAGCACAGGAGTTACTAATGAAAAACTGTTTTTT	CASSTGVTNEKLFF
TRBD2	-	TRBV5-1	TRBJ2-2	TGCGCCAGCAGCTTTAGCGGGACTTACACCGGGGAGCTGTTTTTT	CASSFSGTYTGELFF
-	-	TRBV29-1	TRBJ1-1	TGCAGCGTTGAAGGGGGGGAGAACACTGAAGCTTTCTTT	CSVEGGENTEAFF
-	-	TRBV7-2	TRBJ2-4	TGTGCCAGCAGCCCCCAGGGGGGAGCGCAGAACATTCAGTACTTC	CASSPQGGAQNIQYF
-	few	TRBV7-3	TRBJ2-2	TGTGCCAGCAGCTTACAACAGGGTGGAACCGGGGAGCTGTTTTTT	CASSLQQGGTGELFF
-	-	TRBV10-2	TRBJ2-2	TGCGCCAGCAGTGCCCCGACAAGAAACACCGGGGAGCTGTTTTTT	CASSAPTRNTGELFF
-	-	TRBV11-3	TRBJ2-1	TGTGCCAGCAGCTTAGTAGGGGGTTTAGGAATCAATGAGCAGTTCTTC	CASSLVGGLGINEQFF
-	-	TRBV28	TRBJ2-4	TGTGCCAGCAGTTTTACAGGGAAAGACAAAAACATTCAGTACTTC	CASSFTGKDKNIQYF
-	few	TRBV7-9	TRBJ1-1	TGTGCCAGCAGCTTATCAGGGAACACTGAAGCTTTCTTT	CASSLSGNTEAFF